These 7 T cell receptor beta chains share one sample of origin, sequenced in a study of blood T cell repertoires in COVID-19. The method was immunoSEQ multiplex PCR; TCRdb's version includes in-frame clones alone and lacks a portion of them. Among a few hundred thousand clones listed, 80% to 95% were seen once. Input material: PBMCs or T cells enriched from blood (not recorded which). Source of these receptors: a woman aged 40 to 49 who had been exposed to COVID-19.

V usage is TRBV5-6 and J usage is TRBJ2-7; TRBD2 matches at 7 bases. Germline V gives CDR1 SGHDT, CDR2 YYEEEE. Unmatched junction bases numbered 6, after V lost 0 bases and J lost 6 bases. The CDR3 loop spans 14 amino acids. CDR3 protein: CASSLAGTGGEQYF. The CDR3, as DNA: TGTGCCAGCAGCTTGGCAGGGACGGGAGGCGAGCAGTACTTC.

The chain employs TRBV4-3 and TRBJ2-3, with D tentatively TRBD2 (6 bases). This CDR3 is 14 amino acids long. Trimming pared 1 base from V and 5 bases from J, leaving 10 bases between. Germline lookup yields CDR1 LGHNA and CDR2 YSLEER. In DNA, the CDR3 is TGCGCCAGCAGCCAAGTGTCGGGGGTAGATACGCAGTATTTT. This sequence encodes CASSQVSGVDTQYF.

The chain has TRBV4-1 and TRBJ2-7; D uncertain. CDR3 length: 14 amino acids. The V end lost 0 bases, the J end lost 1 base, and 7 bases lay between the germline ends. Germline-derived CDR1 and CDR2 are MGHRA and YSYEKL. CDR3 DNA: TGCGCCAGCAGCCAAGATAAAGCGTCCTACGAGCAGTACTTC. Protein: CASSQDKASYEQYF.

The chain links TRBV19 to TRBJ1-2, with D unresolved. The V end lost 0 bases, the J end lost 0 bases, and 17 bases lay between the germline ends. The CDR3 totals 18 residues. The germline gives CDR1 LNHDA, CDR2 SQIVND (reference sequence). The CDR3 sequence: CASSIEGSRRNSNYGYTF. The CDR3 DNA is TGTGCCAGTAGTATAGAGGGGAGCAGAAGAAATTCTAACTATGGCTACACCTTC.

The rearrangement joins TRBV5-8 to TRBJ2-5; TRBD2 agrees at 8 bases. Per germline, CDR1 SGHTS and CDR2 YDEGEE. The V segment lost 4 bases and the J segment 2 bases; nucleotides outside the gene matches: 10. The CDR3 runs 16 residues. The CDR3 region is CASSRYLSGKQETQYF. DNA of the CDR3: TGTGCCAGCAGCCGTTACCTTAGCGGGAAGCAAGAGACCCAGTACTTC. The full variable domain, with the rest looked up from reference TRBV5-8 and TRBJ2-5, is EAGVTQSPTHLIKTRGQQATLRCSPISGHTSVYWYQQALGLGLQFLLWYDEGEERNRGNFPPRFSGRQFPNYSSELNVNALELEDSALYLCASSRYLSGKQETQYFGPGTRLLVL.

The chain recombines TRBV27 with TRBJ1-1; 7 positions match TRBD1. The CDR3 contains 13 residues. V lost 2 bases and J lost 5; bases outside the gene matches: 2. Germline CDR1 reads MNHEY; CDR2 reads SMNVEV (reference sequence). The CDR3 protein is CASSLPQGTEAFF. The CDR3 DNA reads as TGTGCCAGCAGTTTACCACAGGGGACTGAAGCTTTCTTT.

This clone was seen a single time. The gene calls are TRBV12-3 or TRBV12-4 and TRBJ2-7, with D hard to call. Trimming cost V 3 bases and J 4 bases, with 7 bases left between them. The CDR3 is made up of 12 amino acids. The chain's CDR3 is CASSLAEYEQYF. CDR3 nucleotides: TGTGCCAGCAGTTTGGCTGAATACGAGCAGTACTTC.